One and the same sample provided the 11 T cell receptor beta chains below, sequenced in a study of OX40 agonist ivuxolimab in advanced cancers. TCRdb keeps only in-frame clones here, not all; method: immunoSEQ multiplex PCR. The sample records under 90,000 clones, approximately 92% being singletons. Sequencing used CD4+ or CD8+ T cells sorted from blood, obtained in a trial of the OX40 agonist ivuxolimab. These TCRs come from an adult with an advanced solid tumor such as melanoma, head and neck, liver or kidney cancer.

The DNA for the CDR3 is TGTGCCAGCAGTTTCTCGGACTTGTCGGATACGCAGTATTTT. This codes for CASSFSDLSDTQYF. This chain connects TRBV27 to TRBJ2-3, with D maybe TRBD2 (5 bases). Trimming took 3 bases from V and 6 from J, leaving 13 bases between them. Germline V gene lookup returns CDR1 MNHEY and CDR2 SMNVEV (reference sequence). The CDR3 contains 14 residues.

This sequence joins TRBV19 and TRBJ1-4; D unresolved. Deletions cut 4 bases from V and 0 bases from J, with 21 bases between. CDR1 LNHDA and CDR2 SQIVND come from the germline V gene (reference sequence). The CDR3 runs 19 residues. The DNA of the CDR3 is TGTGCCAGTAGTACGTACGCCGGAAAGATTCTTGCAACTAATGAAAAACTGTTTTTT. Its protein is CASSTYAGKILATNEKLFF.

Worth noting for this clone: One end of the junction does not line up with germline, which may come from a read error. The chain uses TRBV7-2 and TRBJ2-2, with 10 bases fitting TRBD2. The CDR3 loop spans 15 amino acids. Germline values: CDR1 SGHTA, CDR2 FQGNSA. The CDR3 is CASRRGLANTGELFF. CDR3 DNA: TGTGCCAGCCGCCGGGGACTAGCGAATACCGGGGAGCTGTTTTTT.

This rearrangement joins TRBV5-5 to TRBJ2-7, with D possibly matching TRBD2 (6 bases). V was shortened by 5 bases and J by 4 bases, with 10 bases between the two germline ends. Germline loops: CDR1 SGHKS, CDR2 YYEKEE (reference sequence). The CDR3 runs to 12 residues. CDR3 sequence: CASRLAPYEQYF. For the CDR3, the DNA is TGTGCCAGCAGACTAGCCCCATACGAGCAGTACTTC.

The J gene is TRBJ1-4, the V gene TRBV5-1; 8 bases line up with TRBD1. The V gene end was trimmed by 4 bases and the J gene end by 12 bases; junction bases not matched to a gene: 11. Germline lookup yields CDR1 SGHRS and CDR2 YFSETQ. There are 14 residues in the CDR3. DNA of the CDR3: TGCGCCAGCAGCCTCGGGACAGGCGGGGGGGAACTGTTTTTT. Amino acids: CASSLGTGGGELFF. The full variable domain, rest sourced from reference TRBV5-1 and TRBJ1-4, is KAGVTQTPRYLIKTRGQQVTLSCSPISGHRSVSWYQQTPGQGLQFLFEYFSETQRNKGNFPGRFSGRQFSNSRSEMNVSTLELGDSALYLCASSLGTGGGELFFGSGTQLSVL.

This clone was counted a single time. CDR3 sequence reads: CASSGRGNTDTQYF. The CDR3, as DNA: TGTGCCAGCAGCGGACGGGGAAACACAGATACGCAGTATTTT. V gene TRBV28 combines with J gene TRBJ2-3; possible D gene TRBD2, 5 bases. Looked up from germline, CDR1 is MDHEN and CDR2 is SYDVKM. CDR3 length: 14 amino acids. V was clipped by 6 bases and J by 2 bases, with 12 bases between them.

The gene calls are TRBV5-4 and TRBJ2-5; TRBD2 aligns across 8 bases. J gave up 1 base and V 1 base, and 3 bases lay outside the gene matches. The CDR3 is made up of 15 amino acids. The germline V gene encodes CDR1 SGHNT and CDR2 YYREEE (reference sequence). The CDR3 DNA sequence: TGTGCCAGCAGCTTGTTTGCGGGGGGCCAAGAGACCCAGTACTTC. This translates into CASSLFAGGQETQYF.

The rearrangement joins TRBV19 to TRBJ1-1; a possible D gene is TRBD1 (6 bases). The CDR3 is 14 residues long. In germline, CDR1 is LNHDA, CDR2 SQIVND (reference sequence). The V end lost 4 bases, the J end lost 3 bases, and 12 bases lay between the germline ends. The CDR3 coding sequence is TGTGCCAGTAGTAGAAGGACAGCTGACACTGAAGCTTTCTTT. Residues: CASSRRTADTEAFF.

The rearrangement links TRBV7-3 to TRBJ1-2; unclear D gene. The V gene lost 0 bases and the J gene lost 4 bases, with 12 bases spanning the gap. The CDR3 extends over 15 amino acids. Germline V CDR1 and CDR2: SGHTA, FQGTGA. CDR3 nucleotides: TGTGCCAGCAGCTTAACACTATTAGCGGGCTATGGCTACACCTTC. Protein product: CASSLTLLAGYGYTF.

V is TRBV21-1 and J is TRBJ2-7; TRBD1 is the table's D call, not checked against the DNA. TRBV21-1 is labeled a pseudogene. The CDR3 loop spans 14 amino acids. CDR3 DNA: TGTGCCAGCATCAGGGGTTGGAGTTCCTACGAGCAGTACTTC. Residues: CASIRGWSSYEQYF.

This chain connects TRBV9 to TRBJ2-5, with 7 bases that match TRBD2. Trimming at V came to 4 bases and at J to 5 bases, leaving 11 bases not matched to a gene. The germline V gene has CDR1 SGDLS and CDR2 YYNGEE. The CDR3 covers 15 residues. CDR3 amino acids: CASSPYGGSGETQYF. The CDR3 bases are TGTGCCAGCAGCCCCTATGGCGGGAGCGGTGAGACCCAGTACTTC.